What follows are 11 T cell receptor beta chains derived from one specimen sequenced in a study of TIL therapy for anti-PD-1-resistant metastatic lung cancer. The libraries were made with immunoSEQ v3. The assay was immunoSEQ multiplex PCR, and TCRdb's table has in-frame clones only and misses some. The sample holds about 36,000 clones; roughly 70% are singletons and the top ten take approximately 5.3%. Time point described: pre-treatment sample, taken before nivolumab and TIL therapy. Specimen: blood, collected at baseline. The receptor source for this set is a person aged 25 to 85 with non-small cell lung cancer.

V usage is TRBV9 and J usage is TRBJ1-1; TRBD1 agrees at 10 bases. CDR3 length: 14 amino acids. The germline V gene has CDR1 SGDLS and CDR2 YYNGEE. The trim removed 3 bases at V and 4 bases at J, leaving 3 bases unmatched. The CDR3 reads CASSARTGGTEAFF. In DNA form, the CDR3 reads TGTGCCAGCAGCGCTCGGACAGGGGGCACTGAAGCTTTCTTT. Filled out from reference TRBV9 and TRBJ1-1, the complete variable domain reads DSGVTQTPKHLITATGQRVTLRCSPRSGDLSVYWYQQSLDQGLQFLIQYYNGEERAKGNILERFSAQQFPDLHSELNLSSLELGDSALYFCASSARTGGTEAFFGQGTRLTVV.

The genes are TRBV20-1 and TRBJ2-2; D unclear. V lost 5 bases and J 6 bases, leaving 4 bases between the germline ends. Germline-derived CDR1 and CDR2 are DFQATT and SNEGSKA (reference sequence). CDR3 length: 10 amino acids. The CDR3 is CSARSGELFF. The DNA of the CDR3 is TGCAGTGCTCGGTCCGGGGAGCTGTTTTTT.

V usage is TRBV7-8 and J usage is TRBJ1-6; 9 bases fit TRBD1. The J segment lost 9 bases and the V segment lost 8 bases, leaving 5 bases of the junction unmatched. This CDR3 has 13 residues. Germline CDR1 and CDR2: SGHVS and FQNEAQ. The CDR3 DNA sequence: TGTGCCAGCGCTTTACAGGGGGCTTCACCCCTCCACTTT. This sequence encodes CASALQGASPLHF.

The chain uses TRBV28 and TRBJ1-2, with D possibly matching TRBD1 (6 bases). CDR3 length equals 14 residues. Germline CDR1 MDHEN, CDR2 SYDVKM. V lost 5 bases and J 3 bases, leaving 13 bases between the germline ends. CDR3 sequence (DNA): TGTGCCAGCAGTCCCGGGGACACATACTATGGCTACACCTTC. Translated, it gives CASSPGDTYYGYTF.

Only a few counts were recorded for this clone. This CDR3 reads CAISAQENTEAFF. Here the CDR3 DNA reads TGTGCCATCAGTGCCCAGGAGAACACTGAAGCTTTCTTT. The V call is TRBV10-3, the J call TRBJ1-1; D is undetermined. Germline V gene lookup returns CDR1 ENHRY and CDR2 SYGVKD. This CDR3 has 13 amino acids. The V gene lost 4 bases and the J gene lost 1 base, with 7 bases spanning the gap.

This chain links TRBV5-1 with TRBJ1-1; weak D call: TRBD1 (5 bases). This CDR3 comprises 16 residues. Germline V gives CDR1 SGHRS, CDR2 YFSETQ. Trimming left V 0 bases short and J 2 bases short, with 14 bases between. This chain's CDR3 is CASSLATTTANTEAFF. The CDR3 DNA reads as TGCGCCAGCAGCTTGGCCACCACGACAGCAAACACTGAAGCTTTCTTT.

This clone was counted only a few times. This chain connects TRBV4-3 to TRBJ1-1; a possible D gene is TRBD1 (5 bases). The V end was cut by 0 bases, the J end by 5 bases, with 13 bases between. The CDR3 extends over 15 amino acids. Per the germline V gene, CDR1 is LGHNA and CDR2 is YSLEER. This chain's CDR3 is CASSQEEGRGTEAFF. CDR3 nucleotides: TGCGCCAGCAGCCAAGAGGAGGGGCGGGGGACTGAAGCTTTCTTT.

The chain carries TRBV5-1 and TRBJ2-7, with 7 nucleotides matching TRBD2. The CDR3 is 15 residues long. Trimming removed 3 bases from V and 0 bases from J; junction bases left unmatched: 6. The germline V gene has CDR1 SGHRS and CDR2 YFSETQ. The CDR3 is CASSWGGGSSYEQYF. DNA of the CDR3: TGCGCCAGCAGCTGGGGAGGCGGGAGCTCCTACGAGCAGTACTTC.

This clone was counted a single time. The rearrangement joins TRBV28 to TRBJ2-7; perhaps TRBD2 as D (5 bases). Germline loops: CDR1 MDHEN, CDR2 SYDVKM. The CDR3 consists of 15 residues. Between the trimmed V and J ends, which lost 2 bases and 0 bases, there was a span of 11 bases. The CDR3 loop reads CASSLISRGSYEQYF. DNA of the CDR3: TGTGCCAGCAGTTTAATCTCCCGGGGCTCCTACGAGCAGTACTTC.

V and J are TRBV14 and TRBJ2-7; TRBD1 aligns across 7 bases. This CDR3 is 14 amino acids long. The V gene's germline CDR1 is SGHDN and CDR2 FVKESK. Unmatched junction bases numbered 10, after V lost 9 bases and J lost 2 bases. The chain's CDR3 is CASAPRTGPYEQYF. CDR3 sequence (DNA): TGTGCCAGTGCACCTCGGACAGGCCCCTACGAGCAGTACTTC.

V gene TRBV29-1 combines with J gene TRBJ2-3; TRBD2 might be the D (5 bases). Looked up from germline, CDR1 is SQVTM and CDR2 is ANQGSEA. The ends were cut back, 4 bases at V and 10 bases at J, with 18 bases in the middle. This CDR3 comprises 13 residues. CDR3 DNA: TGCAGCGTTGTTCTAGCAATTTTATCGGCGCAGTATTTT. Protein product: CSVVLAILSAQYF.